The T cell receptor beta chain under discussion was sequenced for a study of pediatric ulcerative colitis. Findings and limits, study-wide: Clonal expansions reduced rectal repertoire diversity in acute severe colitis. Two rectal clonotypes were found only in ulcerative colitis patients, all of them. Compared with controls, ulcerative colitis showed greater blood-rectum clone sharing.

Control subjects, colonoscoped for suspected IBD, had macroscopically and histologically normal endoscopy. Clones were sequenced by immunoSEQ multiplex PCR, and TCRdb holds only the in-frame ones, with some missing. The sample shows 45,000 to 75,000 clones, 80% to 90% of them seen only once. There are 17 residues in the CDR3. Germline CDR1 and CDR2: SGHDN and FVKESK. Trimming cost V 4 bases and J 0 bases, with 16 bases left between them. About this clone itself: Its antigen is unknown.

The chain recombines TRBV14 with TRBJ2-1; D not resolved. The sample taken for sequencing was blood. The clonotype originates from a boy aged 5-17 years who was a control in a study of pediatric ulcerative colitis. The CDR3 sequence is CASSRLAELSSYNEQFF. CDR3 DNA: TGTGCCAGCAGCCGCCTCGCGGAGTTGAGCTCCTACAATGAGCAGTTCTTC.